This T cell receptor beta chain was identified in a study of blood T cell repertoires in COVID-19. At the level of the study: Specimens from acute and convalescent COVID-19 originated in the United States, Italy and Spain. Sample material is recorded as cDNA or gDNA derived from T cells, B-cell-depleted T cells, or PBMCs.

The authors' processing: Amplification from reference gene primers served as the basis for estimated nucleated cell counts. This table comes from immunoSEQ multiplex PCR, and its TCRdb copy is limited to in-frame clones, with some not included. That table is the source of V, J and clone size, and D and trimming were worked out from the DNA. The table lists hundreds of thousands of clones, around 89% of them singletons, with about 4.3% in the top ten. The germline gives CDR1 MNHEY, CDR2 SVGAGI. The CDR3 length is 14 residues. The germline V and J ends were trimmed by 7 bases and 3 bases, with 13 bases remaining between them.

Sequenced material: peripheral blood. The clonotype originates from a woman in her twenties or thirties with acute or convalescent COVID-19. The chain carries TRBV6-5 and TRBJ1-5, with D hard to call. CDR3: CASTSGNYNQPQHF. The CDR3 DNA follows: TGTGCCAGCACCTCCGGGAACTACAATCAGCCCCAGCATTTT.